This T cell receptor (beta chain) was recovered during a study of control samples from healthy donors and cancer patients. Assay: immunoSEQ multiplex PCR; the TCRdb copy retains only in-frame clones and omits some. The sample shows roughly 34,000 clones, around 83% of them seen only once. This CDR3 region has 16 residues. V gave up 6 bases and J gave up 4 bases; unmatched junction bases: 9. Looked up from germline, CDR1 is LGHNA and CDR2 is YSLEER. Sequencing was done on a sample of PBMCs. The TCR sequence derives from a woman in her thirties or forties with lung cancer. This chain connects TRBV4-3 to TRBJ2-2, with TRBD2 identical over 9 bases. The CDR3 loop is CASRRSGGLVTGELFF. In DNA, the CDR3 is TGCGCCAGCAGACGAAGCGGGGGGCTCGTCACCGGGGAGCTGTTTTTT.